A selection of T cell receptor beta chains follows, all from one sample in a study of blood T cell repertoires in COVID-19. Profiled with immunoSEQ multiplex PCR; TCRdb holds only in-frame clones, not every one. The data hold around 250,000 clones, with less than 90% observed a single time. The source material was peripheral blood. Source of these receptors: a man aged 60 to 69 with acute or convalescent COVID-19. The CDR3 runs from the conserved cysteine through the conserved F or W. A D gene is named only where the DNA matches it firmly. Where a row states a size, it is once, few, many or the class of an expanded clone; other rows omit it.

clone_size d_call j_call v_call cdr3_aa cdr3_nt
NA NA TRBJ1-1 TRBV28 CASSTGQINTEAFF TGTGCCAGCAGCACCGGACAGATAAACACTGAAGCTTTCTTT
NA NA TRBJ2-7 TRBV27 CASSNGPVGWGLDEQYF TGTGCCAGCAGTAACGGGCCGGTGGGCTGGGGCCTCGACGAGCAGTACTTC
NA NA TRBJ2-5 TRBV6-2/TRBV6-3 CASSYNFGTPETQYF TGTGCCAGCAGTTATAATTTCGGGACTCCCGAGACCCAGTACTTC
many NA TRBJ2-1 TRBV6-1 CASSEASDSSSPVYNEQFF TGTGCCAGCAGTGAAGCGTCGGACAGTAGTTCCCCAGTCTACAATGAGCAGTTCTTC
NA NA TRBJ1-6 TRBV7-3 CASSLRAGGNSPLHF TGTGCCAGCAGCTTACGAGCCGGGGGGAATTCACCCCTCCACTTT
NA TRBD1 TRBJ1-1 TRBV7-2 CASSIGTGQMGQAFF TGTGCCAGCAGCATAGGGACAGGGCAAATGGGTCAAGCTTTCTTT
NA NA TRBJ2-1 TRBV2 CASSDAGSSYNEQFF TGTGCCAGCAGTGACGCCGGGAGCTCCTACAATGAGCAGTTCTTC
NA NA TRBJ1-1 TRBV3-1/TRBV3-2 CASSPNRSPNTEAFF TGTGCCAGCAGCCCTAACAGAAGCCCGAACACTGAAGCTTTCTTT
NA TRBD2 TRBJ2-7 TRBV29-1 CSVVGTSGTYEQYF TGCAGCGTTGTGGGGACTAGCGGAACCTACGAGCAGTACTTC
NA TRBD1 TRBJ1-1 TRBV19 CASSIGPDRGTEAFF TGTGCCAGTAGTATTGGGCCAGACAGGGGCACTGAAGCTTTCTTT
few NA TRBJ2-7 TRBV30 CAWSVDSGHEQYF TGTGCCTGGAGTGTGGACAGCGGCCACGAGCAGTACTTC
NA TRBD2 TRBJ2-5 TRBV6-5 CASRPGTRGETQYF TGTGCCAGCAGGCCCGGGACTAGAGGGGAGACCCAGTACTTC
few NA TRBJ1-2 TRBV28 CASSGTTYGYTF TGTGCCAGTAGCGGGACAACCTATGGCTACACCTTC
once NA TRBJ1-5 TRBV2 CASTRDGNNQPQHF TGTGCCAGCACGCGGGACGGCAACAATCAGCCCCAGCATTTT
once NA TRBJ1-4 TRBV7-2 CASSPGGWEKLFF TGTGCCAGCAGCCCCGGGGGGTGGGAAAAACTGTTTTTT
NA NA TRBJ1-1 TRBV28 CASSRGGTNTEAFF TGTGCCAGCAGTCGGGGAGGGACGAACACTGAAGCTTTCTTT
once TRBD1 TRBJ1-5 TRBV27 CASSIWTGVQPQHF TGTGCCAGCAGTATTTGGACAGGGGTTCAGCCCCAGCATTTT
NA TRBD2 TRBJ2-7 TRBV7-2 CASSFSSGSSYEQYF TGTGCCAGCAGCTTTTCTAGCGGAAGCTCCTACGAGCAGTACTTC
few NA TRBJ1-5 TRBV27 CASSGLLEGQPQHF TGTGCCAGCAGCGGCCTCTTAGAGGGACAGCCCCAGCATTTT
NA NA TRBJ1-2 TRBV11-2 CASAGSAGYGYTF TGTGCCAGCGCGGGGTCGGCTGGCTATGGCTACACCTTC
NA NA TRBJ1-4 TRBV2 CASSEAKAGAATNEKLFF TGTGCCAGCAGTGAAGCGAAGGCGGGTGCTGCAACTAATGAAAAACTGTTTTTT
NA NA TRBJ1-2 TRBV3-1/TRBV3-2 CASSQEWQIYGYTF TGTGCCAGCAGCCAAGAATGGCAGATATATGGCTACACCTTC
NA TRBD1 TRBJ2-1 TRBV2 CASREDRGNEQFF TGTGCCAGCAGGGAGGACAGGGGGAATGAGCAGTTCTTC
few TRBD1 TRBJ1-1 TRBV19 CASSTNRQGATEAFF TGTGCCAGTAGTACCAACCGACAGGGGGCCACTGAAGCTTTCTTT
NA NA TRBJ1-2 TRBV28 CASTRQDRPYGYTF TGTGCCAGCACCAGACAGGATCGACCTTATGGCTACACCTTC
few NA TRBJ2-6 TRBV9 CASSEGSPSGANVLTF TGTGCCAGCAGTGAGGGTTCTCCCTCTGGGGCCAACGTCCTGACTTTC
NA NA TRBJ2-7 TRBV6-6 CASNLQGLGDEQYF TGTGCCAGCAACCTACAGGGATTAGGGGACGAGCAGTACTTC
NA NA TRBJ2-1 TRBV7-6 CASSYQGISRNEQFF TGTGCCAGCAGCTATCAGGGGATTAGTCGCAATGAGCAGTTCTTC
NA TRBD1 TRBJ2-7 TRBV4-1 CASSHPGTGYYEQYF TGCGCCAGCAGCCACCCCGGGACAGGGTACTACGAGCAGTACTTC
few TRBD2 TRBJ2-5 TRBV10-3 CAISGAGGPSGGETQYF TGTGCCATCAGTGGAGCGGGAGGGCCCTCGGGGGGAGAGACCCAGTACTTC
once NA TRBJ1-1 TRBV28 CASSPPRGGSSEAFF TGTGCCAGCAGTCCCCCTAGGGGGGGCTCCTCGGAAGCTTTCTTT
NA NA TRBJ2-3 TRBV12-5 CASGLAGVTDTQYF TGTGCTAGTGGTTTGGCGGGTGTCACAGATACGCAGTATTTT
NA TRBD1 TRBJ1-5 TRBV2 CASRDDRELNQPQHF TGTGCCAGCAGGGACGACAGGGAACTCAATCAGCCCCAGCATTTT
few NA TRBJ2-7 TRBV19 CASSIGVGEGYEQYF TGTGCCAGTAGTATCGGGGTAGGAGAAGGCTACGAGCAGTACTTC
NA TRBD2 TRBJ2-3 TRBV7-9 CASSPALGTSGYSTDTQYF TGTGCCAGCAGCCCAGCGTTGGGGACTAGCGGGTATAGCACAGATACGCAGTATTTT
once NA TRBJ2-3 TRBV29-1 CSVGWGADTQYF TGCAGCGTTGGGTGGGGGGCAGATACGCAGTATTTT
NA TRBD2 TRBJ2-1 TRBV18 CASSPPSGRKFF TGTGCCAGCTCACCCCCTAGCGGGAGGAAGTTCTTC
NA NA TRBJ1-5 TRBV7-6 CASSLDSGDGQPQHF TGTGCCAGCAGCTTAGACTCAGGGGATGGGCAGCCCCAGCATTTT
NA TRBD1 TRBJ1-1 TRBV5-8 CASSSSGTVNTEAFF TGTGCCAGCAGCTCCTCCGGGACAGTGAACACTGAAGCTTTCTTT
NA TRBD1 TRBJ1-4 TRBV2 CASKGQGNEKLFF TGTGCCAGCAAGGGACAGGGGAATGAAAAACTGTTTTTT
NA TRBD1 TRBJ1-6 TRBV27 CASSSPRDRASPLHF TGTGCCAGCAGTTCACCTCGGGACAGGGCATCACCCCTCCACTTT